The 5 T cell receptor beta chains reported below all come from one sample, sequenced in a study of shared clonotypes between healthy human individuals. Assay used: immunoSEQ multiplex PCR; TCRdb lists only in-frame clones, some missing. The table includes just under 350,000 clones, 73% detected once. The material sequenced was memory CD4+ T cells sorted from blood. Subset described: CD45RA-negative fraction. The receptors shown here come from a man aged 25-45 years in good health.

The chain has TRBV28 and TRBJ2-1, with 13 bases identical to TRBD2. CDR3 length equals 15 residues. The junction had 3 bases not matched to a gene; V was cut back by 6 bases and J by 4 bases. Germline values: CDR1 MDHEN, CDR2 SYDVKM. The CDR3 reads CASRPGLAGYNEQFF. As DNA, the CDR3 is TGTGCCAGCAGGCCGGGACTAGCGGGATACAATGAGCAGTTCTTC.

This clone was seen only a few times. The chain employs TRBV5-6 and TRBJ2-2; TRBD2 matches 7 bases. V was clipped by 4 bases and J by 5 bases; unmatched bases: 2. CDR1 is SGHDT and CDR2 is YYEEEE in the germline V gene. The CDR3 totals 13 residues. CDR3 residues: CASSPRGTGELFF. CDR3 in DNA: TGTGCCAGCAGCCCGCGGGGGACCGGGGAGCTGTTTTTT.

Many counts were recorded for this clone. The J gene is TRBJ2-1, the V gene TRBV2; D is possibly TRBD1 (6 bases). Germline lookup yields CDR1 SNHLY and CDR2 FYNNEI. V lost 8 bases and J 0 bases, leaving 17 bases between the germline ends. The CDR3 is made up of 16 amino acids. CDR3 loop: CASYRDTSRSYNEQFF. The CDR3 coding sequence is TGTGCCAGCTACCGGGACACTTCACGCTCCTACAATGAGCAGTTCTTC.

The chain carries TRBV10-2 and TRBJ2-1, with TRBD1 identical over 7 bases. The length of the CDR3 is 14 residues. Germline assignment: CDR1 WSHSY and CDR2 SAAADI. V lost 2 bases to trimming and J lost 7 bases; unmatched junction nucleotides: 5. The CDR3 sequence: CASSETKTGNEQFF. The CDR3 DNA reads TGCGCCAGCAGTGAGACGAAGACAGGGAATGAGCAGTTCTTC.

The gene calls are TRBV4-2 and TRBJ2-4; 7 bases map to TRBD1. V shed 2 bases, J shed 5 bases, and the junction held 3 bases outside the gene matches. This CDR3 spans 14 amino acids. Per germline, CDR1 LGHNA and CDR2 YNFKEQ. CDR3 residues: CASSQRQGENIQYF. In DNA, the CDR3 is TGTGCCAGCAGCCAAAGACAGGGAGAAAACATTCAGTACTTC.